A single T cell receptor (beta chain) is shown here with its context. The data derive from a study of control samples from healthy donors and cancer patients. Profiled with immunoSEQ multiplex PCR; TCRdb holds only in-frame clones, not every one. The sample yields about 150,000 clones, over 90% seen once. Germline V lookup: CDR1 SEHNR, CDR2 FQNEAQ (reference sequence). The CDR3 has 14 amino acids. Trimming cost V 2 bases and J 4 bases, with 11 bases left between them. The origin of this receptor is a middle-aged man in good health. Specimen: blood. V usage is TRBV7-9 and J usage is TRBJ1-2, with a tentative D call TRBD1 (5 bases). The DNA of the CDR3 is TGTGCCAGCAGCTTAACTCAGGGAGGCTATGGCTACACCTTC. This codes for CASSLTQGGYGYTF. Drawing the rest from reference TRBV7-9 and TRBJ1-2, the complete variable domain is DTGVSQNPRHKITKRGQNVTFRCDPISEHNRLYWYRQTLGQGPEFLTYFQNEAQLEKSRLLSDRFSAERPKGSFSTLEIQRTEQGDSAMYLCASSLTQGGYGYTFGSGTRLTVV.